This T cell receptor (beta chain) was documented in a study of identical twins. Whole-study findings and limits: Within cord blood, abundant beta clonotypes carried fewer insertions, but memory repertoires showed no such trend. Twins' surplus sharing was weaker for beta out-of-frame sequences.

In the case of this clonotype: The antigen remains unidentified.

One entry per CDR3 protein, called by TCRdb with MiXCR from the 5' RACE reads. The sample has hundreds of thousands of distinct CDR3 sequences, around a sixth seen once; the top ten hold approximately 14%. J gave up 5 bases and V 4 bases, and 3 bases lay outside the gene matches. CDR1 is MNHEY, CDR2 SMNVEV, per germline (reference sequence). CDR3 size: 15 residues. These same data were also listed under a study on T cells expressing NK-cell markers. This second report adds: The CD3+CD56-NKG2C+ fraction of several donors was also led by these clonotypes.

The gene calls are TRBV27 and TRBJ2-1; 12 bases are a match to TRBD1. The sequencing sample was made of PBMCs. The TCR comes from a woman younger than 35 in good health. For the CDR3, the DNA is TGTGCCAGCAGTTGGGGGACAGGGGGCAACAATGAGCAGTTCTTC. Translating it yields CASSWGTGGNNEQFF.